This T cell receptor (beta chain) was found in a study of technical replicates of blood from a few donors. Data came from immunoSEQ multiplex PCR; TCRdb stores just in-frame clones and leaves some out. There are under 90,000 clones in the sample; roughly 93% occur only once, and about 0.23% lies in the top ten. With V trimmed by 4 bases and J by 4 bases, 5 bases remained unmatched. Per germline, CDR1 SEHNR and CDR2 FQNEAQ (reference sequence). The CDR3 consists of 14 residues. The sequence derives from a human donor in good health. The rearrangement uses TRBV7-9 and TRBJ1-2; 8 bases match TRBD1. Sequencing used T cells isolated from PBMCs. The CDR3 DNA is TGTGCCAGCAGCTCTCCAGGGGGCGGCTATGGCTACACCTTC. Amino acids: CASSSPGGGYGYTF.